Shown below are 19 T cell receptor beta chains from a single sample sequenced in a study of low-dose radiotherapy and immunotherapy resistance in tumors. Alpha and beta chains were covered, as first-strand cDNA relied on TRAV- and TRBV-specific primers. A constant-region primer paired with the V-primer adapter amplified TCRs over about 20 PCR cycles. TCRdb redid the calling of the reads with MiXCR, one entry per CDR3 protein. The sample lists around 10,000 distinct CDR3 sequences, 69% occurring once. Receptors originate from a human donor with advanced metastatic prostate, ovarian, gallbladder or colorectal cancer (not recorded which). This table probably holds off-target reads from a library built for another chain.

The chain combines TRBV15 with TRBJ1-5; D is unresolved. V was shortened by 6 bases and J by 4 bases, with 13 bases between the two germline ends. The germline gives CDR1 LNHNV, CDR2 YYDKDF (reference sequence). The CDR3 runs to 14 residues. The CDR3 sequence is CATRFSLMNQPQHF. CDR3 in DNA: TGTGCCACCAGGTTTAGCCTGATGAATCAGCCCCAGCATTTT.

The chain combines TRBV11-2 with TRBJ2-1, with D hard to call. The CDR3 is made up of 12 amino acids. Per the germline V gene, CDR1 is SGHAT and CDR2 is FQNNGV. Trimming stripped 1 base from V and 10 bases from J, with 8 bases between. The CDR3 nucleotides are TGTGCCAGCAGCTTAGTTAGCTTCGAGCAGTTCTTC. Its protein is CASSLVSFEQFF.

The chain employs TRBV9 and TRBJ2-7; 8 bases agree with TRBD1. The germline CDR1 and CDR2 sequences are SGDLS and YYNGEE. The CDR3 covers 15 residues. The V and J ends lost 3 bases and 2 bases, in that order; junction bases with no gene match: 7. CDR3 protein: CASSASGQDTYEQYF. The CDR3, as DNA: TGTGCCAGCAGCGCATCGGGACAGGATACCTACGAGCAGTACTTC. The full variable domain, rest sourced from reference TRBV9 and TRBJ2-7, is DSGVTQTPKHLITATGQRVTLRCSPRSGDLSVYWYQQSLDQGLQFLIQYYNGEERAKGNILERFSAQQFPDLHSELNLSSLELGDSALYFCASSASGQDTYEQYFGPGTRLTVT.

The V and J genes are TRBV6-1 and TRBJ2-2; 8 bases are shared with TRBD2. V lost 5 bases to trimming and J lost 6 bases; unmatched junction nucleotides: 8. The germline gives CDR1 MNHNS, CDR2 SASEGT. The CDR3 sequence is 15 residues long. The CDR3 DNA is TGTGCCAGCAGTTATTTACGGGGGGGTGCCGGGGAGCTGTTTTTT. Translation: CASSYLRGGAGELFF.

The V gene is TRBV20-1, the J gene TRBJ2-2; 10 bases fit TRBD2. CDR3 length equals 15 residues. With 4 bases clipped from V and 6 bases from J, the junction kept 8 bases outside the gene matches. Germline V gene sequence: CDR1 DFQATT, CDR2 SNEGSKA (reference sequence). The CDR3: CSATRGSGRPGELFF. The CDR3 nucleotides read TGCAGTGCTACACGGGGTAGCGGGAGGCCCGGGGAGCTGTTTTTT.

The chain joins TRBV20-1 to TRBJ2-1; D gene uncertain. The CDR3 loop spans 15 amino acids. Germline V gene lookup returns CDR1 DFQATT and CDR2 SNEGSKA (reference sequence). V lost 4 bases and J lost 6, with 19 bases in between. This CDR3 is CSAKFLESPFNEQFF. CDR3 DNA: TGCAGTGCTAAGTTCCTCGAATCCCCCTTCAATGAGCAGTTCTTC.

This clonotype was found once. V and J are TRBV18 and TRBJ1-5; the D gene is possibly TRBD1 (6 bases). The germline V gene encodes CDR1 KGHSH and CDR2 LQKENI. There are 16 residues in the CDR3. Trimming left V 2 bases short and J 2 bases short, with 13 bases between. CDR3 in amino acids: CASSPAQGLGNQPQHF. The CDR3 nucleotides read TGTGCCAGCTCACCAGCACAGGGTCTGGGCAATCAGCCCCAGCATTTT.

The chain employs TRBV7-9 and TRBJ2-1; a possible D gene is TRBD2 (6 bases). Germline V gene lookup returns CDR1 SEHNR and CDR2 FQNEAQ (reference sequence). The V end lost 5 bases, the J end lost 5 bases, and 19 bases lay between the germline ends. CDR3 length equals 16 residues. This CDR3 is CASSAETRPRDNEQFF. In DNA, the CDR3 is TGTGCCAGCAGCGCCGAGACTAGGCCCAGAGACAATGAGCAGTTCTTC.

This clonotype was detected once. The J gene is TRBJ2-1, the V gene TRBV29-1, with 12 bases matching TRBD2. There are 14 residues in the CDR3. CDR1 SQVTM and CDR2 ANQGSEA come from the germline V gene. V trimming: 3 bases; J trimming: 12 bases; junction bases outside the gene matches: 9. CDR3: CSVEPSGRAGGQFF. As DNA, the CDR3 is TGCAGCGTTGAGCCTAGCGGGAGGGCTGGGGGGCAGTTCTTC.

The rearrangement uses TRBV29-1 and TRBJ2-7; 12 bases match TRBD1. The CDR3 runs to 15 residues. The germline V gene has CDR1 SQVTM and CDR2 ANQGSEA. Trimming removed 1 base from V and 2 bases from J; junction bases left unmatched: 3. As DNA, the CDR3 is TGCAGCGTTGAAGGGGACAGGGGGCGACCCTACGAGCAGTACTTC. This gives the protein CSVEGDRGRPYEQYF.

J is TRBJ2-7 and V is TRBV6-5; D might be TRBD1 or TRBD2, each matching 5 bases. Germline V CDR1 and CDR2: MNHEY, SVGAGI. Trimming took 6 bases from V and 2 from J, leaving 14 bases between them. This CDR3 comprises 14 residues. The CDR3 loop is CASRSLEGTYEQYF. In DNA, the CDR3 is TGTGCCAGCAGGAGCCTCGAGGGGACCTACGAGCAGTACTTC.

This chain uses TRBV5-4 with TRBJ2-7, with a possible D match to TRBD1 (6 bases). There are 12 residues in the CDR3. CDR1 SGHNT and CDR2 YYREEE come from the germline V gene (reference sequence). The V gene lost 4 bases and the J gene lost 4 bases, with 9 bases spanning the gap. CDR3 bases: TGTGCCAGCAGCACGGACAGATACGAGCAGTACTTC. This gives the protein CASSTDRYEQYF.

V is TRBV29-1 and J is TRBJ2-5; unclear D gene. The CDR3 consists of 11 residues. Trimming left V 0 bases short and J 5 bases short, with 4 bases between. The germline V gene encodes CDR1 SQVTM and CDR2 ANQGSEA. CDR3 loop: CSVEDGETQYF. CDR3 nucleotides: TGCAGCGTTGAAGATGGGGAGACCCAGTACTTC.

The chain is built from TRBV10-3 and TRBJ2-7; 7 bases line up with TRBD2. This CDR3 comprises 18 residues. With 2 bases clipped from V and 2 bases from J, the junction kept 15 bases outside the gene matches. Germline CDR1 and CDR2: ENHRY and SYGVKD. The CDR3: CAISEPVPGSRGAYEQYF. The CDR3 region has the DNA TGTGCCATCAGTGAGCCCGTCCCCGGGTCCCGGGGGGCCTACGAGCAGTACTTC.

The V call is TRBV11-1, the J call TRBJ2-1; D may match TRBD1 or TRBD2 (5 bases each). This CDR3 region has 15 residues. Trimming took 3 bases from V and 5 from J, leaving 14 bases between them. Germline assignment: CDR1 SGHAT and CDR2 FQDESV (reference sequence). The CDR3 DNA follows: TGTGCCAGCAGCTTCCGCGCGCAGGGACACAATGAGCAGTTCTTC. Protein product: CASSFRAQGHNEQFF.

This sequence joins TRBV2 and TRBJ2-1; D is unclear. This CDR3 has 13 residues. Germline loops: CDR1 SNHLY, CDR2 FYNNEI. V was trimmed by 4 bases and J by 7 bases, leaving 11 bases between them. This chain's CDR3 is CASSVSARNEQFF. The CDR3 DNA sequence: TGTGCCAGCAGTGTGAGCGCGAGGAATGAGCAGTTCTTC.

This clonotype rates as large. The chain employs TRBV10-2 and TRBJ2-7; perhaps D is TRBD1 or TRBD2 (5 bases each). The ends were cut back, 8 bases at V and 6 bases at J, with 14 bases in the middle. There are 12 residues in the CDR3. The germline V gene encodes CDR1 WSHSY and CDR2 SAAADI. The CDR3, as DNA: TGCGCCAGCCGGAGGCAGGGCGGCGAGCAGTACTTC. This encodes CASRRQGGEQYF.

This clonotype is a singleton in its sample. The CDR3 DNA sequence: TGCAGTGCTAGAGAGGGGTCTAATAGCAATCAGCCCCAGCATTTT. Protein sequence: CSAREGSNSNQPQHF. V is TRBV20-1 and J is TRBJ1-5; no firm D call. This CDR3 is 15 amino acids long. The germline V gene encodes CDR1 DFQATT and CDR2 SNEGSKA (reference sequence). The germline V and J ends were trimmed by 0 bases and 0 bases, with 9 bases remaining between them.

This clonotype was counted once. The chain has TRBV5-4 and TRBJ2-1; TRBD1 matches 7 bases. The V segment lost 0 bases and the J segment 2 bases; nucleotides outside the gene matches: 2. This CDR3 has 15 residues. From germline, CDR1 is SGHNT and CDR2 YYREEE (reference sequence). CDR3 in amino acids: CASSLDQGAYNEQFF. CDR3 in DNA: TGTGCCAGCAGCTTGGACCAGGGGGCCTACAATGAGCAGTTCTTC.